This TCR beta chain was recorded in a study of T cell responses to AZD1222 COVID-19 vaccine. The repertoire was sequenced with immunoSEQ multiplex PCR; TCRdb's copy has only in-frame clones and lacks some. The top ten clones hold around 6% of a sample with 85,000 or so clones, around 89% of them seen once. Per the germline V gene, CDR1 is MGHRA and CDR2 is YSYEKL. Trimming cost V 0 bases and J 3 bases; bases outside gene matches: 1. This CDR3 region has 15 residues. The clonotype was recovered from an adult in good health. This specimen was peripheral blood, taken on day 0 of AZD1222 vaccination. The chain uses TRBV4-1 and TRBJ2-2, with TRBD2 matching 7 bases. The CDR3 coding sequence is TGCGCCAGCAGCCAAGAGGGACTACACACCGGGGAGCTGTTTTTT. The encoded protein is CASSQEGLHTGELFF.